Described below is a single TCR beta chain sequence and its context. Its antigen is undetermined. V was clipped by 0 bases and J by 1 base, with 11 bases between them. The germline V gene encodes CDR1 SGDLS and CDR2 YYNGEE. There are 16 residues in the CDR3. These data originate in a study of shared clonotypes between healthy human individuals. Study conclusions and caveats: Genetic and exposure-history diversity was limited by the small donor number.

Researchers ran the assay at a deep level. Genomic DNA of every subset was divided equally among multiple immunoSEQ plates. TCRdb's table, derived via immunoSEQ multiplex PCR, lists solely in-frame clones and lacks some. The sample includes a few hundred thousand clones, about 97% of them seen just once. This TCR derives from a woman aged 25 to 45 in good health. Sample: naive CD4+ T cells sorted from blood. The subset is: CD45RA+ positively selected. This chain connects TRBV9 to TRBJ2-1, with D hard to call. Written as DNA, the CDR3 is TGTGCCAGCAGCGTAGATCTACGGCATTCCTACAATGAGCAGTTCTTC. As protein: CASSVDLRHSYNEQFF.